This passage covers 23 T cell receptor beta chains from one sample sequenced in a study of technical replicates of blood from a few donors. The data were produced by immunoSEQ multiplex PCR, yet TCRdb's version contains in-frame clones alone and is incomplete. The table includes some 10,000 clones, around 94% detected once. What was sequenced was PBMCs. The receptors were sampled from a human donor in good health.

The chain recombines TRBV6-6 with TRBJ2-4; 7 bases line up with TRBD2. Germline V gives CDR1 MNHNY, CDR2 SVGAGI (reference sequence). CDR3 length: 15 amino acids. Germline trimming cut 6 bases from V and 4 bases from J; bases unmatched to any gene: 9. The CDR3 is CASRDTSGEKNIQYF. The CDR3 DNA follows: TGTGCCAGCAGGGACACCAGCGGGGAGAAAAACATTCAGTACTTC.

The chain links TRBV2 to TRBJ1-2; 9 bases agree with TRBD1. CDR3 length equals 15 residues. The junction had 7 bases not matched to a gene; V was cut back by 0 bases and J by 8 bases. CDR1 and CDR2 from the germline V gene are SNHLY and FYNNEI. The chain's CDR3 is CASSEAGTGPRGYTF. The CDR3 nucleotides are TGTGCCAGCAGTGAAGCTGGGACAGGGCCTAGGGGCTACACCTTC.

This chain uses TRBV19 with TRBJ2-7; 10 bases line up with TRBD2. From germline, CDR1 is LNHDA and CDR2 SQIVND (reference sequence). This CDR3 is built from 14 residues. V was clipped by 9 bases and J by 3 bases; unmatched bases: 8. The CDR3 loop is CASSRTSGVYEQYF. The DNA for the CDR3 is TGTGCCAGCTCCCGGACTAGCGGAGTCTACGAGCAGTACTTC.

The V and J genes are TRBV7-9 and TRBJ1-1; maybe TRBD1 (6 bases). Trimming removed 1 base from V and 2 bases from J, with 11 bases in between. The CDR3 totals 15 residues. Germline CDR1 reads SEHNR; CDR2 reads FQNEAQ (reference sequence). CDR3 coding DNA: TGTGCCAGCAGCTTAGGGTCTGGGGGCAACACTGAAGCTTTCTTT. As protein: CASSLGSGGNTEAFF.

V gene TRBV19 combines with J gene TRBJ1-1, with TRBD1 as a possible D gene (6 bases). With 5 bases removed from V and 1 base from J, the gap between germline ends came to 14 bases. The CDR3 spans 15 residues. In germline, CDR1 is LNHDA, CDR2 SQIVND (reference sequence). The CDR3 nucleotides are TGTGCCAGTAGTCCCACGGACAGTTGGAACACTGAAGCTTTCTTT. It codes for CASSPTDSWNTEAFF.

V is TRBV7-8 and J is TRBJ2-1, with D perhaps TRBD2 (6 bases). The CDR3 runs to 16 residues. With 2 bases removed from V and 3 bases from J, the gap between germline ends came to 14 bases. From germline, CDR1 is SGHVS and CDR2 FQNEAQ. The CDR3 loop reads CASSLMGGASYNEQFF. The CDR3 DNA reads TGTGCCAGCAGCTTAATGGGGGGTGCTAGCTACAATGAGCAGTTCTTC.

The rearrangement uses TRBV2 and TRBJ1-5; possibly TRBD1 for D (5 bases). V lost 6 bases and J lost 1, with 10 bases in between. Germline V lookup: CDR1 SNHLY, CDR2 FYNNEI. The CDR3 has 14 residues. The DNA for the CDR3 is TGTGCCAGCAGGTTCCAGGGAAGCAATCAGCCCCAGCATTTT. Protein product: CASRFQGSNQPQHF.

The genes are TRBV30 and TRBJ2-5; D is uncertain. In germline, CDR1 is GTSNPN, CDR2 SVGIG (reference sequence). This CDR3 has 12 residues. The V gene lost 2 bases and the J gene lost 5 bases, with 9 bases spanning the gap. CDR3 sequence (DNA): TGTGCCTGGAGTCTGATCGCGGAGACCCAGTACTTC. Protein sequence: CAWSLIAETQYF. The entire variable domain, with the rest obtained from reference TRBV30 and TRBJ2-5, is as follows: SQTIHQWPATLVQPVGSPLSLECTVEGTSNPNLYWYRQAAGRGLQLLFYSVGIGQISSEVPQNLSASRPQDRQFILSSKKLLLSDSGFYLCAWSLIAETQYFGPGTRLLVL.

The gene calls are TRBV6-1 and TRBJ2-5, with 9 positions matching TRBD2. V lost 1 base to trimming and J lost 2 bases; unmatched junction nucleotides: 2. There are 15 residues in the CDR3. The germline gives CDR1 MNHNS, CDR2 SASEGT. CDR3 sequence: CASSEGLAGQETQYF. The DNA for the CDR3 is TGTGCCAGCAGTGAAGGGCTAGCGGGACAAGAGACCCAGTACTTC.

This chain links TRBV13 with TRBJ2-3, with 10 bases matching TRBD2. The CDR3 has 17 residues. Germline V gene data show CDR1 as PRHDT and CDR2 as FYEKMQ (reference sequence). V lost 0 bases to trimming and J lost 3 bases; unmatched junction nucleotides: 6. The CDR3 here is CASSLGGASGSTDTQYF. The DNA for the CDR3 is TGTGCCAGCAGCTTAGGGGGGGCTAGCGGGAGTACAGATACGCAGTATTTT.

The rearrangement joins TRBV6-5 to TRBJ2-7, with D possibly matching TRBD1 (6 bases). The CDR3 consists of 15 residues. V was trimmed by 2 bases and J by 3 bases, leaving 14 bases between them. Germline lookup yields CDR1 MNHEY and CDR2 SVGAGI. CDR3 sequence reads: CASSYEAGDHYEQYF. Written as DNA, the CDR3 is TGTGCCAGCAGTTACGAGGCAGGGGATCACTACGAGCAGTACTTC.

This clone was detected only once. The rearrangement joins TRBV7-3 to TRBJ2-7, with 7 bases fitting TRBD2. Germline V gene sequence: CDR1 SGHTA, CDR2 FQGTGA. The CDR3 covers 16 residues. After removal of 8 bases from V and 0 bases from J, the junction contained 13 bases not matched to a gene. The CDR3 loop reads CASCPTVAGSSYEQYF. CDR3 coding DNA: TGTGCCAGCTGCCCCACCGTAGCGGGTAGCTCCTACGAGCAGTACTTC.

This clone came up a few times. This rearrangement joins TRBV15 to TRBJ2-7; 7 bases line up with TRBD1. V trimming: 5 bases; J trimming: 0 bases; junction bases outside the gene matches: 7. The CDR3 runs 15 residues. The germline V gene has CDR1 LNHNV and CDR2 YYDKDF (reference sequence). CDR3 loop: CATSVLRDSSYEQYF. The CDR3 DNA sequence: TGTGCCACCAGCGTGTTACGGGACAGCTCCTACGAGCAGTACTTC.

The chain carries TRBV6-4 and TRBJ2-1, with 10 bases that match TRBD2. Trimming cost V 6 bases and J 5 bases; bases outside gene matches: 10. CDR3 length: 16 residues. Per the germline V gene, CDR1 is MRHNA and CDR2 is SNTAGT. The chain's CDR3 is CASSGEREGLNNEQFF. The CDR3, as DNA: TGTGCCAGCAGCGGGGAGCGGGAGGGCCTGAACAATGAGCAGTTCTTC.

The CDR3 DNA reads TGTGCCAGCATCAAGGGGGCAGCCCTCAACGAGCAGTACTTC. It specifies CASIKGAALNEQYF. The V call is TRBV6-1, the J call TRBJ2-7, with 7 bases lining up with TRBD1. Per germline, CDR1 MNHNS and CDR2 SASEGT. The length of the CDR3 is 14 residues. J was trimmed by 5 bases and V by 7 bases; bases with no gene match: 11.

The chain is built from TRBV10-1 and TRBJ2-7; TRBD2 is a possible D gene (5 bases). The CDR3 spans 11 residues. The V gene lost 10 bases and the J gene lost 2 bases, with 9 bases spanning the gap. The germline CDR1 and CDR2 sequences are WNHNN and SYGVQD (reference sequence). CDR3 in DNA: TGCGCCAAATCCGGGGCCTACGAGCAGTACTTC. Encoded protein: CAKSGAYEQYF.

The V and J genes are TRBV6-1 and TRBJ1-2; possibly TRBD1 for D (5 bases). V shed 6 bases and J shed 9 bases, with 14 bases lying between them. The CDR3 is 12 amino acids. Germline lookup yields CDR1 MNHNS and CDR2 SASEGT. CDR3 nucleotide sequence: TGTGCCAGCAGGGACACAGCTTCCAGCTACACCTTC. Encoded protein: CASRDTASSYTF.

The chain joins TRBV5-1 to TRBJ2-3, with TRBD1 matching 9 bases. The V and J ends lost 1 base and 5 bases, in that order; junction bases with no gene match: 8. The CDR3 contains 16 residues. Germline V lookup: CDR1 SGHRS, CDR2 YFSETQ. CDR3 in amino acids: CASSLTGTGNGDTQYF. CDR3 nucleotides: TGCGCCAGCAGCTTGACCGGGACAGGGAACGGAGATACGCAGTATTTT.

The chain has TRBV5-1 and TRBJ1-3; 9 nucleotides agree with TRBD1. Germline values: CDR1 SGHRS, CDR2 YFSETQ. J lost 1 base, V lost 4 bases, and 15 bases had no gene match. The CDR3 is 19 residues long. The CDR3 sequence is CASSLVPGQGDGSGNTIYF. The DNA for the CDR3 is TGCGCCAGCAGCCTCGTCCCGGGACAGGGAGACGGGTCTGGAAACACCATATATTTT.

The chain uses TRBV6-1 and TRBJ1-4; 9 positions agree with TRBD1. V was pared by 3 bases and J by 5 bases, with 7 bases of the junction left unmatched. Germline CDR1 and CDR2: MNHNS and SASEGT. This CDR3 spans 16 amino acids. Written as DNA, the CDR3 is TGTGCCAGCAGTGAGGCTACCGGGACAGGGAATGAAAAACTGTTTTTT. It translates to CASSEATGTGNEKLFF.

The gene calls are TRBV14 and TRBJ2-5; 14 nucleotides match TRBD2. The CDR3 is made up of 15 amino acids. The V segment lost 4 bases and the J segment 3 bases; nucleotides outside the gene matches: 1. CDR1 is SGHDN and CDR2 is FVKESK in the germline V gene. CDR3 residues: CASSRLAGGEETQYF. The CDR3 DNA is TGTGCCAGCAGCCGACTAGCGGGAGGGGAAGAGACCCAGTACTTC. Together with reference TRBV14 and TRBJ2-5, the CDR3 gives the full variable domain: EAGVTQFPSHSVIEKGQTVTLRCDPISGHDNLYWYRRVMGKEIKFLLHFVKESKQDESGMPNNRFLAERTGGTYSTLKVQPAELEDSGVYFCASSRLAGGEETQYFGPGTRLLVL.

V and J are TRBV19 and TRBJ2-1; 12 bases are a match to TRBD2. This CDR3 region has 16 residues. V dropped 5 bases and J dropped 7; count of bases not matched to a gene: 9. The V gene's germline CDR1 is LNHDA and CDR2 SQIVND (reference sequence). CDR3 protein: CASSVSGTSGSNEQFF. CDR3 DNA: TGTGCCAGTAGTGTCTCCGGGACTAGCGGGTCTAATGAGCAGTTCTTC.

V and J are TRBV11-3 and TRBJ2-5; D gene unclear. The V end was cut by 2 bases, the J end by 5 bases, with 12 bases between. The germline V gene has CDR1 SGHNT and CDR2 YENEEA. The CDR3 length is 14 residues. In nucleotides, the CDR3 is TGTGCCAGCAGCTTACGATCTGGAGAGGAGACCCAGTACTTC. As protein: CASSLRSGEETQYF. Using reference TRBV11-3 and TRBJ2-5 for the parts outside the CDR3, the full variable domain is EAGVVQSPRYKIIEKKQPVAFWCNPISGHNTLYWYLQNLGQGPELLIRYENEEAVDDSQLPKDRFSAERLKGVDSTLKIQPAELGDSAVYLCASSLRSGEETQYFGPGTRLLVL.